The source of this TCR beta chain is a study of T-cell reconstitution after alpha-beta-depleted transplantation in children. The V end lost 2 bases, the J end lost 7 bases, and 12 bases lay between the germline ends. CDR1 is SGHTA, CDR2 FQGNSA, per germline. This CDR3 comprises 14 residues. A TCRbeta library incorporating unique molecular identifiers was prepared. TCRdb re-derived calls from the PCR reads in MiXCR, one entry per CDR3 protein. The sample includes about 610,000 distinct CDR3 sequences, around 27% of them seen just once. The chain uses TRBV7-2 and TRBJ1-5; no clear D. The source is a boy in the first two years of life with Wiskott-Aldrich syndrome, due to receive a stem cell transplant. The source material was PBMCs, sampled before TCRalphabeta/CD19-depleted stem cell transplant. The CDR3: CASSLLGNEQPQHF. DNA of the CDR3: TGTGCCAGCAGCTTACTTGGGAATGAGCAGCCCCAGCATTTT.